This T cell receptor (beta chain) was sequenced for a study of early T cells in non-severe SARS-CoV-2 infection. Study-wide context: Unpaired chains resulted from sequencing bulk RNA of unsorted whole blood. Findings and limits, study-wide: There was a bias toward anti-spike CD8 responses in VDJdb matching, which missed private and CD4 specificities.

This clonotype was counted many times. Its matching antigen is unknown. This CDR3 has 14 residues. Trimming stripped 8 bases from V and 3 bases from J, with 16 bases between. Germline assignment: CDR1 MNHNS and CDR2 SASEGT. In the library, individual cDNA molecules carried attached unique molecular identifiers. A single record per CDR3 protein comes from TCRdb applying MiXCR to the 5' RACE reads. The sample has fewer than 30,000 distinct CDR3 sequences, approximately 6.4% seen once. The rearrangement uses TRBV6-1 and TRBJ1-2, with D uncertain. The sample was whole blood, taken at baseline. The origin of this receptor is an adult who was a healthcare worker with PCR-confirmed SARS-CoV-2 infection or an uninfected control (not recorded which). The CDR3 sequence is CASGTALYDYGYTF. The CDR3 coding sequence is TGTGCCAGCGGTACAGCGCTTTATGACTATGGCTACACCTTC.